The 24 T cell receptor beta chains below come from one sample, sequenced in a study of blood T cell repertoires in COVID-19. The method was immunoSEQ multiplex PCR; TCRdb's version includes in-frame clones alone and lacks a portion of them. The sample shows under 300,000 clones, 88% of them seen only once. The source material was PBMCs or T cells enriched from blood (not recorded which). These receptors were obtained from a woman in her 40s with acute COVID-19.

The count of this clone is one. V gene TRBV6-4 combines with J gene TRBJ2-1; 7 bases are a match to TRBD2. Germline V CDR1 and CDR2: MRHNA, SNTAGT. The length of the CDR3 is 19 residues. V dropped 3 bases and J dropped 0; count of bases not matched to a gene: 14. CDR3 sequence: CASSDLSVWGGSSYNEQFF. DNA of the CDR3: TGTGCCAGCAGTGATTTAAGTGTGTGGGGGGGGAGCTCCTACAATGAGCAGTTCTTC.

The CDR3 protein is CASSVLTEAFF. The CDR3 DNA reads TGTGCCAGCAGTGTACTCACTGAAGCTTTCTTT. The V call is TRBV2, the J call TRBJ1-1; D is unresolved. Trimming stripped 4 bases from V and 4 bases from J, with 4 bases between. The CDR3 has 11 residues. Germline CDR1 reads SNHLY; CDR2 reads FYNNEI.

The chain combines TRBV6-5 with TRBJ1-1; D call uncertain. CDR1 and CDR2 (germline): MNHEY, SVGAGI. This CDR3 is 12 amino acids long. V dropped 7 bases and J dropped 2 bases, with 8 bases sitting between them. The DNA of the CDR3 is TGTGCCAGCAATACAGTAAACACTGAAGCTTTCTTT. Translated: CASNTVNTEAFF.

Here the CDR3 reads CASSVDRDSPLHF. In nucleotides, the CDR3 is TGTGCCAGCAGTGTCGACAGGGATTCACCCCTCCACTTT. This chain links TRBV12-3 or TRBV12-4 with TRBJ1-6, with 7 bases fitting TRBD1. The CDR3 runs to 13 residues. J lost 8 bases, V lost 5 bases, and 3 bases had no gene match.

The gene calls are TRBV7-2 and TRBJ1-5; no clear D gene. Trimming removed 1 base from V and 9 bases from J, with 10 bases in between. The length of the CDR3 is 13 residues. The germline CDR1 and CDR2 sequences are SGHTA and FQGNSA. CDR3 bases: TGTGCCAGCAGCTTAGGCACCGCGGGGCCCCAGCATTTT. This sequence encodes CASSLGTAGPQHF.

The V gene is TRBV20-1, the J gene TRBJ1-4, with 7 nucleotides matching TRBD1. With 3 bases clipped from V and 5 bases from J, the junction kept 6 bases outside the gene matches. This CDR3 comprises 14 residues. Germline CDR1 DFQATT, CDR2 SNEGSKA (reference sequence). CDR3 sequence reads: CSASAGTANEKLFF. CDR3 in DNA: TGCAGTGCTAGTGCCGGGACAGCCAATGAAAAACTGTTTTTT.

The chain is built from TRBV5-1 and TRBJ1-2, with D perhaps matching TRBD1 (5 bases). The germline V and J ends were trimmed by 5 bases and 4 bases, with 12 bases remaining between them. CDR1 and CDR2 (germline): SGHRS, YFSETQ. CDR3 size: 13 residues. The DNA for the CDR3 is TGCGCCAGCAGATTGACAGCCGGCTATGGCTACACCTTC. It specifies CASRLTAGYGYTF.

This rearrangement joins TRBV2 to TRBJ1-2; D not resolved. The CDR3 extends over 10 amino acids. V lost 8 bases to trimming and J lost 1 base, with 2 bases between them. Germline V CDR1 and CDR2: SNHLY, FYNNEI. The CDR3 DNA sequence: TGTGCCAGCCTTAACTATGGCTACACCTTC. This translates into CASLNYGYTF.

This chain links TRBV4-3 with TRBJ2-1; 9 positions agree with TRBD2. There are 18 residues in the CDR3. Germline CDR1 and CDR2: LGHNA and YSLEER. Trimming at V came to 0 bases and at J to 4 bases, leaving 10 bases not matched to a gene. The CDR3 DNA reads TGCGCCAGCAGCCAAGAAAGTACTAGCGGGTTCTCGTACAATGAGCAGTTCTTC. It specifies CASSQESTSGFSYNEQFF.

The chain has TRBV5-6 and TRBJ2-1; 11 bases map to TRBD2. The J segment lost 4 bases and the V segment lost 4 bases, leaving 4 bases of the junction unmatched. This CDR3 spans 15 amino acids. CDR1 is SGHDT, CDR2 YYEEEE, per germline. CDR3 nucleotide sequence: TGTGCCAGCAGCCTGGGGACTAGCGGTTACAATGAGCAGTTCTTC. Translated, it gives CASSLGTSGYNEQFF.

The rearrangement joins TRBV30 to TRBJ1-6; TRBD1 might be the D (6 bases). Trimming took off 5 bases at V and 5 bases at J, with 10 bases between the two ends. CDR3 length: 13 amino acids. Per the germline V gene, CDR1 is GTSNPN and CDR2 is SVGIG (reference sequence). The CDR3 DNA is TGTGCCTGGGATACAGGGAATAATTCACCCCTCCACTTT. Encoded protein: CAWDTGNNSPLHF.

V and J are TRBV9 and TRBJ1-2; D uncertain. V was cut by 3 bases and J by 11 bases, with 17 bases left in between. CDR1 and CDR2 (germline): SGDLS, YYNGEE. This CDR3 comprises 13 residues. This CDR3 is CASSAQTGRAYTF. CDR3 in DNA: TGTGCCAGCAGCGCACAGACCGGGAGGGCGTACACCTTC.

The V and J genes are TRBV10-1 and TRBJ1-2, with D maybe TRBD1 (6 bases). V shed 6 bases and J shed 0 bases, with 14 bases lying between them. CDR3 size: 15 residues. Germline V gene lookup returns CDR1 WNHNN and CDR2 SYGVQD (reference sequence). CDR3 amino acids: CASSPGDTSNYGYTF. For the CDR3, the DNA is TGCGCCAGCAGCCCTGGGGACACCTCTAACTATGGCTACACCTTC.

The chain couples TRBV29-1 to TRBJ2-1; TRBD2 matches 11 bases. V gave up 7 bases and J gave up 2 bases; unmatched junction bases: 10. The CDR3 has 16 residues. Germline V lookup: CDR1 SQVTM, CDR2 ANQGSEA. The CDR3: CSGLTSGSVTYNEQFF. CDR3 coding DNA: TGCAGCGGCCTTACTAGCGGGAGTGTAACCTACAATGAGCAGTTCTTC.

The chain links TRBV29-1 to TRBJ1-1; D uncertain. V gave up 6 bases and J gave up 0 bases, with 8 bases separating them. Germline lookup yields CDR1 SQVTM and CDR2 ANQGSEA. There are 12 residues in the CDR3. CDR3 sequence: CSVEYVNTEAFF. The CDR3, as DNA: TGCAGCGTCGAGTACGTGAACACTGAAGCTTTCTTT.

V is TRBV7-2 and J is TRBJ2-7, with D tentatively TRBD2 (6 bases). Germline V gives CDR1 SGHTA, CDR2 FQGNSA. This CDR3 has 13 residues. Trimming pared 0 bases from V and 4 bases from J, leaving 7 bases between. CDR3 DNA: TGTGCCAGCAGCTTAGCGGGAGGATACGAGCAGTACGTC. It encodes CASSLAGGYEQYV.

The chain employs TRBV27 and TRBJ1-3, with TRBD1 matching over 7 bases. Germline assignment: CDR1 MNHEY and CDR2 SMNVEV (reference sequence). This CDR3 comprises 15 residues. The V gene end was trimmed by 6 bases and the J gene end by 4 bases; junction bases not matched to a gene: 9. CDR3 nucleotide sequence: TGTGCCAGCAGCCCAACACCGGGACAGGGAAACACCATATATTTT. Residues: CASSPTPGQGNTIYF.

This chain joins TRBV12-3 or TRBV12-4 and TRBJ1-1, with 7 bases matching TRBD1. With V trimmed by 6 bases and J by 1 base, 2 bases remained unmatched. This CDR3 region has 13 residues. The CDR3 region is CASSDRANTEAFF. The CDR3 coding sequence is TGTGCCAGCAGCGACAGGGCGAACACTGAAGCTTTCTTT.

DNA of the CDR3: TGTGCCAGCAGTTACTCGAACCAAGGGGATGGCTACACCTTC. This translates into CASSYSNQGDGYTF. The chain recombines TRBV6-5 with TRBJ1-2; D is possibly TRBD1 (5 bases). The length of the CDR3 is 14 residues. The V gene's germline CDR1 is MNHEY and CDR2 SVGAGI. V was shortened by 0 bases and J by 6 bases, with 11 bases between the two germline ends.

The CDR3 spells CASSTRQGTSTDTQYF. The CDR3 nucleotides are TGTGCCAGCAGCACTAGACAGGGGACAAGCACAGATACGCAGTATTTT. V and J are TRBV5-5 and TRBJ2-3; 8 bases align to TRBD1. CDR1 is SGHKS, CDR2 YYEKEE, per germline (reference sequence). J was trimmed by 0 bases and V by 4 bases; bases with no gene match: 7. The length of the CDR3 is 16 residues.

The chain recombines TRBV19 with TRBJ2-6, with D maybe TRBD1 (6 bases). The germline gives CDR1 LNHDA, CDR2 SQIVND (reference sequence). Trimming took 4 bases from V and 2 from J, leaving 9 bases between them. The CDR3 runs 15 residues. CDR3 DNA sequence: TGTGCCAGTAGTAGTACAGGGACTGGGGCCAACGTCCTGACTTTC. Protein sequence: CASSSTGTGANVLTF.

The rearrangement joins TRBV7-2 to TRBJ1-1; D gene uncertain. Germline values: CDR1 SGHTA, CDR2 FQGNSA. This CDR3 contains 14 residues. Trimming pared 3 bases from V and 0 bases from J, leaving 8 bases between. This CDR3 is CASSFSTLNTEAFF. Here the CDR3 DNA reads TGTGCCAGCAGCTTCTCGACACTGAACACTGAAGCTTTCTTT. Complete variable domain (other parts from reference TRBV7-2 and TRBJ1-1): GAGVSQSPSNKVTEKGKDVELRCDPISGHTALYWYRQSLGQGLEFLIYFQGNSAPDKSGLPSDRFSAERTGGSVSTLTIQRTQQEDSAVYLCASSFSTLNTEAFFGQGTRLTVV.

In the case of this clone: One end of the junction is discordant with germline, which a read error may explain. The genes are TRBV7-7 and TRBJ2-1, with 11 bases lining up with TRBD2. This CDR3 is 17 amino acids long. CDR1 and CDR2 from the germline V gene are SSHAT and FNYEAQ (reference sequence). CDR3 in DNA: TGTGCTAGCAGCCCCGGGACTAGCGGCCCAGTCCCCAATGAGCAGTTCTTC. It is translated as CASSPGTSGPVPNEQFF.

This chain joins TRBV20-1 and TRBJ2-5, with 8 bases matching TRBD1. CDR1 and CDR2 (germline): DFQATT, SNEGSKA (reference sequence). This CDR3 comprises 15 residues. After removal of 3 bases from V and 5 bases from J, the junction contained 11 bases not matched to a gene. CDR3 DNA sequence: TGCAGTGCTAGTATCCCAACAGGGGGATCGGAGACCCAGTACTTC. Protein sequence: CSASIPTGGSETQYF.